This is a list of T cell receptor beta chains from one sample in a study of blood T cell repertoires in COVID-19. Repertoires were generated with immunoSEQ multiplex PCR, while TCRdb's copy carries only in-frame clones and drops some. The sample shows around 47,000 clones, roughly 86% of them seen only once. Sequencing was carried out using peripheral blood. These receptors were obtained from a man aged 80 or over with active or convalescent COVID-19. Both conserved end residues are part of each CDR3. D genes are given only for firm matches. A row's size may be missing; if present it is once, few, many or a size class.

v_gene: TRBV4-2; j_gene: TRBJ2-7; abundance: .; d_gene: TRBD2; CDR3nt: TGTGCCAGCAGCCAAGTGAAACTAGCGGATTACGAGCAGTACTTC; CDR3aa: CASSQVKLADYEQYF
v_gene: TRBV6-5; j_gene: TRBJ2-7; abundance: few; d_gene: .; CDR3nt: TGTGCCATCACGACTCCGAGCTACGAGCAGTACTTC; CDR3aa: CAITTPSYEQYF
v_gene: TRBV11-1; j_gene: TRBJ1-2; abundance: .; d_gene: TRBD1; CDR3nt: TGTGCCAGCAGCTTGGAACAGGGGACTGGCTACACCTTC; CDR3aa: CASSLEQGTGYTF
v_gene: TRBV28; j_gene: TRBJ1-2; abundance: .; d_gene: TRBD1; CDR3nt: TGTGCCAGCAGGAGACAGGGGGCCAACTATGGCTACACCTTC; CDR3aa: CASRRQGANYGYTF
v_gene: TRBV27; j_gene: TRBJ1-5; abundance: .; d_gene: .; CDR3nt: TGTGCCAGCAGTTTAGCGCCCAATCAGCCCCAGCATTTT; CDR3aa: CASSLAPNQPQHF
v_gene: TRBV4-2; j_gene: TRBJ2-7; abundance: .; d_gene: TRBD1; CDR3nt: TGTGCCAGCAGCCAAGGACAGGGGGCGTACGAGCAGTACTTC; CDR3aa: CASSQGQGAYEQYF
v_gene: TRBV29-1; j_gene: TRBJ1-1; abundance: .; d_gene: .; CDR3nt: TGCAGCGTGGGGGCAGGGGTGGGTGAAGCTTTCTTT; CDR3aa: CSVGAGVGEAFF
v_gene: TRBV6-5; j_gene: TRBJ2-7; abundance: .; d_gene: TRBD2; CDR3nt: TGTGCCAGCAGAGATGGACTAGCGGTTACCTACGAGCAGTACTTC; CDR3aa: CASRDGLAVTYEQYF
v_gene: TRBV10-3; j_gene: TRBJ1-5; abundance: .; d_gene: TRBD1; CDR3nt: TGTGCCATCAGAGCGACAGGGGGCGATAGCAATCAGCCCCAGCATTTT; CDR3aa: CAIRATGGDSNQPQHF
v_gene: TRBV4-1; j_gene: TRBJ2-7; abundance: .; d_gene: .; CDR3nt: TGCGCCAGCAGCCAACCAGCGGGCCGTTACTACGAGCAGTACTTC; CDR3aa: CASSQPAGRYYEQYF
v_gene: TRBV2; j_gene: TRBJ1-1; abundance: .; d_gene: TRBD1; CDR3nt: TGTGCCAGCATTAGAGAGGGGGCGAACACTGAAGCTTTCTTT; CDR3aa: CASIREGANTEAFF
v_gene: TRBV28; j_gene: TRBJ1-2; abundance: few; d_gene: .; CDR3nt: TGTGCCAGCAGGACGCGGGGCGACCCGTATGGCTACACCTTC; CDR3aa: CASRTRGDPYGYTF
v_gene: TRBV19; j_gene: TRBJ1-1; abundance: .; d_gene: TRBD1; CDR3nt: TGTGCCAGTAGTAGACAGACAGGGGGCACTGAAGCTTTCTTT; CDR3aa: CASSRQTGGTEAFF
v_gene: TRBV23-1; j_gene: TRBJ1-1; abundance: once; d_gene: TRBD1; CDR3nt: TGCGCCAGCCGGCGGGACAGGGGTTCGAACACTGAAGCTTTCTTT; CDR3aa: CASRRDRGSNTEAFF
v_gene: TRBV10-1; j_gene: TRBJ1-1; abundance: .; d_gene: .; CDR3nt: TGCGCCAGCAGTGAGAATCCGGGGGTAAACACTGAAGCTTTCTTT; CDR3aa: CASSENPGVNTEAFF
v_gene: TRBV5-1; j_gene: TRBJ2-1; abundance: .; d_gene: TRBD2; CDR3nt: TGCGCCAGCAGCCCGACCGGGGGGGCCTCCTACAATGAGCAGTTCTTC; CDR3aa: CASSPTGGASYNEQFF
v_gene: TRBV11-2; j_gene: TRBJ2-7; abundance: .; d_gene: .; CDR3nt: TGTGCCAGCAGCTTAAGTCAGGGCGGCTACGAGCAGTACTTC; CDR3aa: CASSLSQGGYEQYF
v_gene: TRBV5-1; j_gene: TRBJ2-7; abundance: .; d_gene: TRBD1; CDR3nt: TGCGCCAGCAGCCAGGGACAGACCTACGAGCAGTACTTC; CDR3aa: CASSQGQTYEQYF
v_gene: TRBV24-1; j_gene: TRBJ1-5; abundance: .; d_gene: TRBD1; CDR3nt: TGTGCCACCAGCGGGGCGACAGGGGGTCAGCCCCAGCATTTT; CDR3aa: CATSGATGGQPQHF
v_gene: TRBV28; j_gene: TRBJ2-6; abundance: .; d_gene: TRBD2; CDR3nt: TGTGCTAGCCTGGCAGCGGGGGGGGCCAACGTCCTGACTTTC; CDR3aa: CASLAAGGANVLTF
v_gene: TRBV12-5; j_gene: TRBJ1-5; abundance: .; d_gene: TRBD1; CDR3nt: TGTGCTAGTGGTCGGACAGGGAGCTCTCAGCCCCAGCATTTT; CDR3aa: CASGRTGSSQPQHF
v_gene: TRBV2; j_gene: TRBJ2-1; abundance: .; d_gene: .; CDR3nt: TGTGCCAGCAGGGAGCGGGCCAGCTCCTACAATGAGCAGTTCTTC; CDR3aa: CASRERASSYNEQFF
v_gene: TRBV2; j_gene: TRBJ1-2; abundance: .; d_gene: .; CDR3nt: TGTGCCAGCAGTGTCGGCGGCAACTATGGCTACACCTTC; CDR3aa: CASSVGGNYGYTF